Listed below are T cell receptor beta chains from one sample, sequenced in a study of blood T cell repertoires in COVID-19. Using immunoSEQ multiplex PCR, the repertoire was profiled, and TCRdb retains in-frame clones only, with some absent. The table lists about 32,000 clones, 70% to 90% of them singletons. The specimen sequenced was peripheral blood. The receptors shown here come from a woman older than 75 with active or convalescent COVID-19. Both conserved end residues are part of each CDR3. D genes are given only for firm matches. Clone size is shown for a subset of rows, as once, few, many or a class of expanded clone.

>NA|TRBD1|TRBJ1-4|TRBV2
CASSRTGVGEKLFF
TGTGCCAGCAGTCGGACAGGGGTGGGGGAAAAACTGTTTTTT
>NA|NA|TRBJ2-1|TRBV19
CASRARGADPYNEQFF
TGTGCCAGTAGAGCCCGGGGAGCGGACCCCTACAATGAGCAGTTCTTC
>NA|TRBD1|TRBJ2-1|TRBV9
CASSVESGQGYNEQFF
TGTGCCAGCAGCGTAGAATCGGGACAGGGGTACAATGAGCAGTTCTTC
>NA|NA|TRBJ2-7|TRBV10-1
CASSEEPGGPPLYEQYF
TGCGCCAGCAGTGAAGAGCCGGGGGGCCCCCCCCTCTACGAGCAGTACTTC
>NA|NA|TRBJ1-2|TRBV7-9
CASRHTGNSYGYTF
TGTGCCAGCAGGCATACAGGGAACTCCTATGGCTACACCTTC
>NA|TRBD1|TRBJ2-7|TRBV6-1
CASSEEGANVYEQYF
TGTGCCAGCAGTGAAGAGGGGGCAAACGTCTACGAGCAGTACTTC
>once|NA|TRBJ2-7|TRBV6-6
CASSSEAAAYEQYF
TGTGCCAGCAGTTCGGAGGCAGCCGCCTACGAGCAGTACTTC
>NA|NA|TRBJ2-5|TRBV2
CASSRQGAGETQYF
TGTGCCAGCAGTAGGCAAGGGGCCGGGGAGACCCAGTACTTC
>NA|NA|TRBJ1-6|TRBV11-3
CASSHRVSYNSPLHF
TGTGCCAGCAGCCACCGGGTATCCTATAATTCACCCCTCCACTTT
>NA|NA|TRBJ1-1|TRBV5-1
CASSTQGGTEAFF
TGCGCCAGCAGCACACAGGGTGGCACTGAAGCTTTCTTT